This TCR beta chain was sequenced during a study of shared clonotypes between healthy human individuals. Data came from immunoSEQ multiplex PCR; TCRdb stores just in-frame clones and leaves some out. The sample lists about 490,000 clones, around four fifths seen once, with about 12% in the top ten. Looked up from germline, CDR1 is MDHEN and CDR2 is SYDVKM. J lost 3 bases, V lost 6 bases, and 7 bases had no gene match. This CDR3 is 15 amino acids long. This receptor was identified in a woman aged 40 to 50 in good health. Some clones in this sample may be carry-over from other donors' samples. Input material: PBMCs. The rearrangement joins TRBV28 to TRBJ2-1; TRBD2 agrees at 8 bases. For the CDR3, the DNA is TGTGCCAGCAGGAGAGCGGGAGTGGGCTACAATGAGCAGTTCTTC. It is translated as CASRRAGVGYNEQFF.